The rows below give T cell receptor beta chains drawn from one sample of a study of blood T cell repertoires in COVID-19. Some clones are missing from TCRdb's copy, which holds only in-frame ones; the method was immunoSEQ multiplex PCR. The sample shows around 190,000 clones, over 80% of them seen only once. Sequencing was performed on peripheral blood. These receptors were taken from a woman in her sixties with COVID-19, enrolled during active disease. Both conserved end residues are part of each CDR3. A D gene is named only where the DNA matches it firmly. Size is stated for part of the rows, as once, few or many counts, or as a class when the clone is expanded.

clone_size	v_call	d_call	j_call	cdr3_aa	cdr3_nt
.	TRBV3-1/TRBV3-2	.	TRBJ2-5	CASSPSELGVTGETQYF	TGTGCCAGCAGCCCGAGCGAACTAGGTGTCACGGGCGAGACCCAGTACTTC
once	TRBV7-9	TRBD2	TRBJ2-1	CASSPNGLAGVYLQFF	TGTGCCAGCAGCCCCAACGGACTAGCGGGAGTTTATCTTCAGTTCTTC
.	TRBV3-1/TRBV3-2	.	TRBJ2-5	CASSQGSVETQYF	TGTGCCAGCAGCCAAGGCAGCGTCGAGACCCAGTACTTC
.	TRBV3-1/TRBV3-2	TRBD1	TRBJ1-2	CASSQRQGDYGYTF	TGTGCCAGCAGCCAGAGACAGGGGGACTATGGCTACACCTTC
few	TRBV18	TRBD2	TRBJ2-7	CASTGTSGRVSYEQYF	TGTGCCAGCACGGGGACTAGCGGGAGGGTATCCTACGAGCAGTACTTC
.	TRBV5-1	TRBD1	TRBJ1-3	CASSLVGQTLGTSGNTIYF	TGCGCCAGCAGCTTGGTGGGACAGACCCTCGGAACCTCTGGAAACACCATATATTTT
.	TRBV11-3	TRBD2	TRBJ2-1	CASSLGLAGVRNEQFF	TGTGCCAGCAGCTTAGGTTTAGCGGGAGTGCGGAATGAGCAGTTCTTC
.	TRBV5-4	.	TRBJ1-3	CASSTKTDSGNTIYF	TGTGCCAGCAGCACTAAGACAGACTCTGGAAACACCATATATTTT
.	TRBV30	.	TRBJ1-5	CACSRQERNQPQHF	TGTGCCTGCAGTAGACAGGAACGAAATCAGCCCCAGCATTTT
.	TRBV24-1	TRBD2	TRBJ2-1	CATSDPGLAANEQFF	TGTGCCACCAGTGACCCGGGACTAGCGGCTAATGAGCAGTTCTTC
.	TRBV15	.	TRBJ1-6	CATSRDTRYSPLHF	TGTGCCACCAGCAGAGATACGCGTTATTCACCCCTCCACTTT
once	TRBV4-3	TRBD2	TRBJ2-1	CASSQGLVSYNEQFF	TGCGCCAGCAGCCAGGGACTAGTCTCCTACAATGAGCAGTTCTTC
few	TRBV5-6	.	TRBJ1-5	CASSSYRDSNQPQHF	TGTGCCAGCAGCTCATACAGGGATAGCAATCAGCCCCAGCATTTT
.	TRBV7-3	.	TRBJ2-1	CASSLDRKGEQFF	TGTGCCAGCAGCTTGGACAGAAAAGGGGAGCAGTTCTTC
.	TRBV6-1	TRBD1	TRBJ1-1	CASSLTGGAVEAFF	TGTGCCAGCAGTTTAACAGGGGGCGCGGTTGAAGCTTTCTTT
.	TRBV21-1	.	TRBJ1-1	CANDRAGAEAFF	TGTGCCAACGACAGGGCGGGCGCTGAAGCTTTCTTT
.	TRBV28	TRBD1	TRBJ1-5	CASNSPPGTGNQPQHF	TGTGCCAGCAACTCCCCCCCCGGGACAGGGAATCAGCCCCAGCATTTT
.	TRBV5-5	.	TRBJ2-7	CASSLAGSSYEQYF	TGTGCCAGCAGCTTGGCCGGGAGCTCCTACGAGCAGTACTTC
few	TRBV19	TRBD2	TRBJ2-5	CASSLRTSGTYQETQYF	TGTGCCAGTAGTCTAAGGACTAGCGGAACGTACCAAGAGACCCAGTACTTC
.	TRBV5-1	.	TRBJ2-3	CASSETVSTDTQYF	TGCGCCAGCAGCGAAACAGTAAGCACAGATACGCAGTATTTT
.	TRBV18	.	TRBJ2-3	CASSPRAATDTQYF	TGTGCCAGCTCACCAAGAGCGGCCACAGATACGCAGTATTTT
many	TRBV7-8	TRBD1	TRBJ1-4	CASSLEGQGTLATNEKLFF	TGTGCCAGCAGCTTAGAGGGACAGGGGACCCTAGCAACTAATGAAAAACTGTTTTTT
once	TRBV3-1/TRBV3-2	.	TRBJ2-1	CASSQDQRGSYNEQFF	TGTGCCAGCAGCCAAGATCAACGGGGCTCCTACAATGAGCAGTTCTTC
.	TRBV2	.	TRBJ1-6	CASRGGNSPLHF	TGTGCCAGCAGGGGGGGGAATTCACCCCTCCACTTT
.	TRBV6-5	.	TRBJ2-2	CASSYSRGYTGELFF	TGTGCCAGCAGTTACTCGAGAGGGTACACCGGGGAGCTGTTTTTT
.	TRBV29-1	.	TRBJ1-3	CSVAGPSGNTIYF	TGCAGCGTTGCAGGGCCCTCTGGAAACACCATATATTTT
.	TRBV28	.	TRBJ1-2	CASSLPGPNYGYTF	TGTGCCAGCAGTTTGCCGGGTCCCAACTATGGCTACACCTTC
.	TRBV5-1	TRBD2	TRBJ2-2	CASSLGLAGPNTGELFF	TGCGCCAGCAGCCTTGGACTAGCGGGGCCAAACACCGGGGAGCTGTTTTTT
.	TRBV10-3	TRBD2	TRBJ2-5	CAISEFVGRAGETQYF	TGTGCCATCAGTGAATTTGTAGGGAGGGCCGGGGAGACCCAGTACTTC
.	TRBV5-4	TRBD1	TRBJ1-1	CASSIGTGMNTEAFF	TGTGCCAGCAGCATAGGGACAGGGATGAACACTGAAGCTTTCTTT
.	TRBV5-1	TRBD1	TRBJ2-4	CASSLGDRGIGNIQYF	TGCGCCAGCAGCTTGGGAGACAGGGGTATAGGAAACATTCAGTACTTC
.	TRBV7-9	.	TRBJ2-3	CASSLVAAKLGTQYF	TGTGCCAGCAGCTTAGTGGCGGCGAAACTTGGTACGCAGTATTTT
few	TRBV27	TRBD2	TRBJ2-1	CASSLSSGGAQFF	TGTGCCAGCAGTTTATCCAGCGGGGGGGCGCAGTTCTTC
.	TRBV18	.	TRBJ2-7	CASSPSGTPYEQYF	TGTGCCAGCTCACCATCCGGGACACCCTACGAGCAGTACTTC
.	TRBV27	.	TRBJ1-6	CASSATGRSYNSPLHF	TGTGCCAGCAGTGCAACAGGTCGCTCCTATAATTCACCCCTCCACTTT
.	TRBV5-5	.	TRBJ2-7	CASSLAGEEQYF	TGTGCCAGCAGCTTGGCGGGGGAAGAGCAGTACTTC
.	TRBV2	.	TRBJ1-3	CASSDLRGFGTSGNTIYF	TGTGCCAGCAGTGACCTAAGGGGGTTTGGGACCTCTGGAAACACCATATATTTT
.	TRBV6-6	TRBD2	TRBJ2-3	CASSAGLAGVPDTQYF	TGTGCCAGCAGTGCCGGACTAGCGGGGGTCCCAGATACGCAGTATTTT
.	TRBV7-8	.	TRBJ1-1	CASSLIVMGGRTDEAFF	TGTGCCAGCAGCTTAATTGTCATGGGTGGGAGAACAGATGAAGCTTTCTTT
.	TRBV7-6	.	TRBJ2-1	CASSVVRDRNEQFF	TGTGCCAGCAGCGTCGTGCGGGATCGCAATGAGCAGTTCTTC